The rows below give T cell receptor beta chains drawn from one sample of a study of shared clonotypes between healthy human individuals. Clones were read by immunoSEQ multiplex PCR, and TCRdb kept only the in-frame ones, dropping some. The sample shows about 2 million clones, roughly 94% of them seen only once. Material for sequencing was naive CD4+ T cells sorted from blood. Receptors originate from a man aged 18 to 29 in good health. Each CDR3 is given with its conserved first and last residue. D genes are given only for firm matches. Clone size, where shown, is once, few, many, or a class for clones that have expanded.

j_gene,v_gene,d_gene,abundance,CDR3aa,CDR3nt
TRBJ1-4,TRBV4-1,TRBD1,.,CASSQGPGGFRGEKLFF,TGCGCCAGCAGCCAAGGGCCAGGGGGCTTCAGAGGTGAAAAACTGTTTTTT
TRBJ2-7,TRBV7-2,.,.,CASRVGGPSYEQYF,TGTGCCAGCAGGGTGGGGGGCCCTTCCTACGAGCAGTACTTC
TRBJ1-4,TRBV10-2,.,.,CASRDRGAEKLFF,TGCGCCAGCCGCGATCGGGGGGCGGAAAAACTGTTTTTT
TRBJ1-6,TRBV5-6,.,.,CASSLGPGIGSPLHF,TGTGCCAGCAGCTTGGGGCCAGGGATTGGTTCACCCCTCCACTTT
TRBJ2-3,TRBV7-3,.,.,CASSVRGVLTDTQYF,TGTGCCAGCAGCGTGAGGGGGGTACTCACAGATACGCAGTATTTT
TRBJ2-7,TRBV5-1,TRBD2,once,CASSKGLAGGIYEQYF,TGCGCCAGCAGCAAAGGACTAGCGGGAGGTATCTACGAGCAGTACTTC
TRBJ2-3,TRBV10-2,TRBD1,.,CASTGQAVGTQYF,TGCGCCAGCACTGGACAGGCTGTCGGTACGCAGTATTTT
TRBJ2-2,TRBV5-1,TRBD2,.,CASSRTSGNGELFF,TGCGCCAGCAGCCGGACTAGCGGGAACGGGGAGCTGTTTTTT
TRBJ2-1,TRBV6-5,.,.,CASSSASNEQFF,TGTGCCAGCAGCTCGGCTAGCAATGAGCAGTTCTTC
TRBJ1-2,TRBV11-1,.,.,CASSLAAKDYGYTF,TGTGCCAGCAGCTTAGCGGCGAAAGATTATGGCTACACCTTC
TRBJ1-6,TRBV2,.,once,CASKVDSPLHF,TGTGCCAGCAAAGTGGATTCACCCCTCCACTTT
TRBJ2-3,TRBV4-1,.,.,CASSQGGESTDTQYF,TGTGCCAGCAGCCAAGGCGGGGAAAGCACAGATACGCAGTATTTT
TRBJ2-7,TRBV9,.,.,CASSVGPATEQYF,TGTGCCAGCAGCGTGGGGCCCGCCACCGAGCAGTACTTC
TRBJ2-7,TRBV20-1,.,.,CSASKDEQYF,TGCAGTGCTAGCAAGGACGAGCAGTACTTC
TRBJ2-2,TRBV30,.,few,CAWSLPFLTGELFF,TGTGCCTGGAGTCTACCCTTCCTCACCGGGGAGCTGTTTTTT
TRBJ1-1,TRBV6-5,.,.,CASSGRPLNTEAFF,TGTGCCAGCAGCGGACGGCCCTTAAACACTGAAGCTTTCTTT
TRBJ2-7,TRBV30,.,.,CAWSSQPRFYEQYF,TGTGCCTGGAGTTCCCAGCCGAGGTTCTACGAGCAGTACTTC
TRBJ2-1,TRBV7-7,TRBD2,.,CASSPWEAGGPIEQFF,TGTGCTAGCAGCCCTTGGGAAGCGGGAGGGCCGATTGAGCAGTTCTTC
TRBJ2-3,TRBV28,TRBD1,.,CASSIRRGWGTDTQYF,TGTGCCAGCAGTATCCGCAGGGGGTGGGGCACAGATACGCAGTATTTT
TRBJ2-4,TRBV30,.,once,CAWSEGGIQYF,TGTGCCTGGAGTGAGGGGGGTATACAGTACTTC
TRBJ2-7,TRBV7-2,TRBD2,.,CASSTGLAGVNEQYF,TGTGCCAGCAGCACCGGACTAGCGGGAGTTAACGAGCAGTACTTC
TRBJ2-7,TRBV2,TRBD1,once,CASERQGVSYEQYF,TGTGCCAGCGAGAGACAGGGGGTCTCCTACGAGCAGTACTTC
TRBJ1-5,TRBV19,TRBD1,once,CASTGGADRSNQPQHF,TGTGCCAGTACAGGGGGCGCCGACCGAAGCAATCAGCCCCAGCATTTT
TRBJ2-1,TRBV5-1,TRBD2,.,CASSPGTSGINEQFF,TGCGCCAGCAGCCCGGGGACTAGCGGGATAAATGAGCAGTTCTTC
TRBJ2-3,TRBV18,TRBD1,.,CASSIQGARTDTQYF,TGTGCCAGCTCAATACAGGGGGCCCGCACAGATACGCAGTATTTT
TRBJ2-6,TRBV4-2,TRBD1,.,CASSWLRTGTGANVLTF,TGTGCCAGCAGCTGGTTAAGGACAGGGACTGGGGCCAACGTCCTGACTTTC
TRBJ2-3,TRBV30,TRBD1,.,CAWSDGTGSTDTQYF,TGTGCCTGGAGTGATGGGACAGGTAGCACAGATACGCAGTATTTT
TRBJ2-6,TRBV29-1,.,.,CSTQGGGAGANVLTF,TGCAGCACGCAGGGAGGGGGCGCTGGGGCCAACGTCCTGACTTTC
TRBJ1-4,TRBV28,.,.,CASSYRLYNEKLFF,TGTGCCAGCAGTTACAGATTATATAATGAAAAACTGTTTTTT
TRBJ1-1,TRBV7-3,.,once,CASSIRENTEAFF,TGTGCCAGCAGCATTCGGGAGAACACTGAAGCTTTCTTT
TRBJ2-2,TRBV5-4,.,.,CASSSPNRANTGELFF,TGTGCCAGCAGCTCACCGAACAGGGCGAACACCGGGGAGCTGTTTTTT
TRBJ2-3,TRBV6-5,TRBD2,once,CASSYEPSGYTDTQYF,TGTGCCAGCAGTTACGAGCCTAGCGGGTACACAGATACGCAGTATTTT
TRBJ2-2,TRBV6-4,.,once,CASSKGQFNTGELFF,TGTGCCAGCAGTAAAGGACAGTTTAACACCGGGGAGCTGTTTTTT